What follows are 32 T cell receptor beta chains derived from one specimen sequenced in a study of shared clonotypes between healthy human individuals. Data came from immunoSEQ multiplex PCR; TCRdb stores just in-frame clones and leaves some out. The table has over a million clones, about 70% seen once. Sequenced: memory CD4+ T cells sorted from blood. Described subset: CD45RA-negative fraction. These receptors were obtained from a man in his late teens or twenties in good health.

CDR3 residues: CAWSVRWEDEQFF. The CDR3 DNA sequence: TGTGCCTGGAGTGTACGTTGGGAGGATGAGCAGTTCTTC. This sequence joins TRBV30 and TRBJ2-1, with D possibly being TRBD2 (6 bases). Germline CDR1 is GTSNPN and CDR2 is SVGIG (reference sequence). Between the trimmed V and J ends, which lost 0 bases and 8 bases, there was a span of 11 bases. The CDR3 has 13 amino acids.

The chain employs TRBV6-1 and TRBJ1-1, with 8 bases lining up with TRBD1. The CDR3 spans 13 residues. Germline V CDR1 and CDR2: MNHNS, SASEGT. V lost 6 bases, J lost 6 bases, and 6 bases stayed unmatched. CDR3 sequence: CASRPQGESEAFF. As DNA, the CDR3 is TGTGCCAGCAGACCACAGGGGGAATCTGAAGCTTTCTTT.

The sample holds a few counts of this clone. The genes are TRBV30 and TRBJ2-1; D may be TRBD2 (5 bases). CDR1 and CDR2 (germline): GTSNPN, SVGIG (reference sequence). V was pared by 5 bases and J by 2 bases, with 7 bases between. CDR3 length: 12 amino acids. CDR3 sequence reads: CAWGAAYNEQFF. The CDR3 bases are TGTGCCTGGGGAGCGGCCTACAATGAGCAGTTCTTC.

The chain joins TRBV11-2 to TRBJ2-1, with TRBD1 matching 8 bases. The germline V gene has CDR1 SGHAT and CDR2 FQNNGV. The V gene end was trimmed by 6 bases and the J gene end by 0 bases; junction bases not matched to a gene: 4. The length of the CDR3 is 15 residues. Here the CDR3 reads CASRSGQGSYNEQFF. The CDR3 DNA follows: TGTGCCAGCAGGTCCGGACAGGGCTCCTACAATGAGCAGTTCTTC.

The chain uses TRBV2 and TRBJ2-5, with TRBD1 identical over 8 bases. V shed 6 bases, J shed 1 base, and the junction held 4 bases outside the gene matches. Looked up from germline, CDR1 is SNHLY and CDR2 is FYNNEI. The length of the CDR3 is 14 residues. CDR3 coding DNA: TGTGCCAGCAGGACAGGGGTAGCCCAAGAGACCCAGTACTTC. Protein product: CASRTGVAQETQYF.

A note on this clone: The same CDR3 is also encoded by other DNA sequences in this sample. The rearrangement uses TRBV4-1 and TRBJ2-5; D perhaps matches TRBD2 (6 bases). The J call may be wrong; the DNA end is better matched by TRBJ2-7. Looked up from germline, CDR1 is MGHRA and CDR2 is YSYEKL. This CDR3 has 13 residues. This chain's CDR3 is CASSQAGAGEQYF. The CDR3 DNA is TGCGCCAGCAGCCAAGCTGGAGCGGGCGAGCAGTACTTC.

The chain links TRBV19 to TRBJ2-7, with 7 positions matching TRBD2. This CDR3 is built from 13 residues. Trimming removed 3 bases from V and 2 bases from J; junction bases left unmatched: 1. Per the germline V gene, CDR1 is LNHDA and CDR2 is SQIVND (reference sequence). CDR3 bases: TGTGCCAGTAGTATGAGCGGGGCCTACGAGCAGTACTTC. This sequence encodes CASSMSGAYEQYF.

V gene TRBV2 combines with J gene TRBJ2-5; D ambiguous. The V gene's germline CDR1 is SNHLY and CDR2 FYNNEI. V was cut by 5 bases and J by 0 bases, with 7 bases left in between. CDR3 length equals 13 residues. CDR3 sequence: CASSPENQETQYF. CDR3 coding DNA: TGTGCCAGCAGTCCTGAGAACCAAGAGACCCAGTACTTC. The variable domain in full, with the rest retrieved from reference TRBV2 and TRBJ2-5, is EPEVTQTPSHQVTQMGQEVILRCVPISNHLYFYWYRQILGQKVEFLVSFYNNEISEKSEIFDDQFSVERPDGSNFTLKIRSTKLEDSAMYFCASSPENQETQYFGPGTRLLVL.

This chain connects TRBV5-1 to TRBJ2-3, with D possibly TRBD2 on 5 matching bases. This CDR3 spans 16 amino acids. Trimming took 0 bases from V and 4 from J, leaving 15 bases between them. The V gene's germline CDR1 is SGHRS and CDR2 YFSETQ. The DNA for the CDR3 is TGCGCCAGCAGCTTGGTGGCCCTGGAGGTCCCAGATACGCAGTATTTT. Encoded protein: CASSLVALEVPDTQYF.

This chain uses TRBV19 with TRBJ2-3, with a possible D match to TRBD2 (6 bases). The V gene lost 10 bases and the J gene lost 4 bases, with 12 bases spanning the gap. Per germline, CDR1 LNHDA and CDR2 SQIVND (reference sequence). This CDR3 is 12 amino acids long. CDR3 in amino acids: CATKGRPDTQYF. The CDR3 DNA reads as TGTGCCACAAAGGGGAGGCCAGATACGCAGTATTTT.

V and J are TRBV29-1 and TRBJ1-2; tentatively, D is TRBD1 (5 bases). CDR3 length: 14 residues. CDR1 and CDR2 from the germline V gene are SQVTM and ANQGSEA. V lost 2 bases and J lost 4, with 14 bases in between. The CDR3 region has the DNA TGCAGCGTTGAACGGGGCAGGGTCGGCTATGGCTACACCTTC. Translating gives CSVERGRVGYGYTF.

V gene TRBV21-1 combines with J gene TRBJ1-2. TRBV21-1 is annotated as a pseudogene. CDR3 length: 10 amino acids. CDR3 sequence (DNA): TGTGCCAGCAGCCGATATGGCTACACCTTC. It specifies CASSRYGYTF.

This sequence joins TRBV13 and TRBJ2-7; D is unclear. Germline V gene sequence: CDR1 PRHDT, CDR2 FYEKMQ (reference sequence). Trimming pared 5 bases from V and 0 bases from J, leaving 8 bases between. There are 13 residues in the CDR3. The CDR3 DNA sequence: TGTGCCAGCAGCGTCCTAAGCTCCTACGAGCAGTACTTC. Protein product: CASSVLSSYEQYF.

The chain is built from TRBV28 and TRBJ1-2; no clear D. V shed 3 bases and J shed 3 bases, with 14 bases lying between them. The CDR3 is 15 residues long. The germline V gene has CDR1 MDHEN and CDR2 SYDVKM. CDR3 region: CASSFTYGGDYGYTF. CDR3 bases: TGTGCCAGCAGTTTTACCTATGGCGGGGACTATGGCTACACCTTC.

The chain links TRBV5-1 to TRBJ2-3; no clear D. V was cut by 0 bases and J by 0 bases, with 11 bases left in between. The CDR3 length is 16 residues. Germline lookup yields CDR1 SGHRS and CDR2 YFSETQ. Here the CDR3 DNA reads TGCGCCAGCAGCTTGGCCCCAGCAGTTAGCACAGATACGCAGTATTTT. Amino acid sequence: CASSLAPAVSTDTQYF.

The chain has TRBV27 and TRBJ1-6; TRBD1 might be the D (5 bases). The CDR3 contains 16 residues. The germline V gene encodes CDR1 MNHEY and CDR2 SMNVEV (reference sequence). Trimming left V 6 bases short and J 3 bases short, with 15 bases between. Here the CDR3 DNA reads TGTGCCAGCAGCTACAACGGGGGGTACTATAATTCACCCCTCCACTTT. It codes for CASSYNGGYYNSPLHF.

This clone was seen only a few times. Other DNA sequences in this specimen translate into the identical CDR3. This rearrangement joins TRBV29-1 to TRBJ1-5; 10 bases map to TRBD1. The J segment lost 4 bases and the V segment lost 6 bases, leaving 3 bases of the junction unmatched. Looked up from germline, CDR1 is SQVTM and CDR2 is ANQGSEA. This CDR3 has 13 amino acids. CDR3 coding DNA: TGCAGCGTCGGACAGGGGGGGAATCAGCCCCAGCATTTT. Translation: CSVGQGGNQPQHF.

To note about this clone: An end of the junction does not agree with germline; a read error may underlie this. The V and J genes are TRBV6-6 and TRBJ1-6; no reliable D call. The length of the CDR3 is 10 residues. Germline V gene sequence: CDR1 MNHNY, CDR2 SVGAGI (reference sequence). The CDR3 region has the DNA TGTGCCAGCAGTCCGACGGTTCCACCCTTT. Translating it yields CASSPTVPPF.

This clone was seen at least ten times. This chain links TRBV6-1 with TRBJ2-6, with D uncertain. CDR3 size: 18 residues. Germline loops: CDR1 MNHNS, CDR2 SASEGT. V was clipped by 4 bases and J by 0 bases, with 16 bases between them. Here the CDR3 reads CASSVNRISSSGANVLTF. CDR3 bases: TGTGCCAGCAGTGTGAACAGAATCTCTAGCTCTGGGGCCAACGTCCTGACTTTC.

The chain uses TRBV14 and TRBJ1-2; 9 bases are a match to TRBD1. Per the germline V gene, CDR1 is SGHDN and CDR2 is FVKESK. The CDR3 is 18 residues long. Unmatched junction bases numbered 14, after V lost 0 bases and J lost 6 bases. CDR3 residues: CASSQDGFLVGQGNGYTF. CDR3 sequence (DNA): TGTGCCAGCAGCCAAGATGGATTTTTGGTGGGACAGGGCAATGGCTACACCTTC.

V gene TRBV5-1 combines with J gene TRBJ1-2; 9 bases are a match to TRBD1. The V gene's germline CDR1 is SGHRS and CDR2 YFSETQ. The CDR3 consists of 12 residues. Losses at the gene ends were 4 bases for V and 10 bases for J; bases not matched to a gene: 5. CDR3 sequence (DNA): TGCGCCAGCAGCACGTGGGACAGGGACTACACCTTC. It codes for CASSTWDRDYTF.

V and J are TRBV27 and TRBJ2-1; D is perhaps TRBD1 (6 bases). Germline lookup yields CDR1 MNHEY and CDR2 SMNVEV (reference sequence). The CDR3 has 13 residues. V dropped 6 bases and J dropped 8 bases, with 14 bases sitting between them. The CDR3: CASSGTGLHEQFF. The DNA of the CDR3 is TGTGCCAGCAGCGGAACAGGGTTGCATGAGCAGTTCTTC.

This clone appeared once. The J gene is TRBJ1-1, the V gene TRBV7-2; the match to TRBD1 covers 7 bases. This CDR3 has 14 amino acids. Trimming took 1 base from V and 8 from J; bases not matched to a gene: 7. CDR1 and CDR2 (germline): SGHTA, FQGNSA. The CDR3 loop reads CASSLVEGAYEAFF. Here the CDR3 DNA reads TGTGCCAGCAGCTTAGTGGAGGGGGCGTACGAAGCTTTCTTT.

J is TRBJ1-1 and V is TRBV18; no reliable D call. The CDR3 is made up of 14 amino acids. Germline V gene lookup returns CDR1 KGHSH and CDR2 LQKENI. Trimming removed 0 bases from V and 5 bases from J, with 10 bases in between. CDR3 in amino acids: CASSPPDGRTEAFF. CDR3 sequence (DNA): TGTGCCAGCTCACCACCGGACGGGCGGACTGAAGCTTTCTTT.

The chain recombines TRBV7-9 with TRBJ2-7, with TRBD1 identical over 7 bases. The V segment lost 5 bases and the J segment 0 bases; nucleotides outside the gene matches: 7. The CDR3 contains 15 residues. Germline V gives CDR1 SEHNR, CDR2 FQNEAQ (reference sequence). The CDR3 nucleotides read TGTGCCAGCAGCCCACACCGGGACAGCTCCTACGAGCAGTACTTC. It is translated as CASSPHRDSSYEQYF.

This chain connects TRBV6-5 to TRBJ1-5; possibly TRBD1 for D (6 bases). V lost 0 bases to trimming and J lost 6 bases, with 12 bases between them. The length of the CDR3 is 15 residues. Germline values: CDR1 MNHEY, CDR2 SVGAGI. The CDR3 DNA follows: TGTGCCAGCAGTTACTCCGCAGGGGAAGCTCAGCCCCAGCATTTT. It translates to CASSYSAGEAQPQHF.

This chain links TRBV11-2 with TRBJ2-7, with D unclear. V lost 2 bases and J 2 bases, leaving 13 bases between the germline ends. The CDR3 loop spans 15 amino acids. From germline, CDR1 is SGHAT and CDR2 FQNNGV. Here the CDR3 DNA reads TGTGCCAGCAGCTTAAAAGGGCAGGAAGCCTACGAGCAGTACTTC. It yields the protein CASSLKGQEAYEQYF.

This clone was observed a few times. The V call is TRBV30, the J call TRBJ1-5, with 12 bases identical to TRBD1. Germline assignment: CDR1 GTSNPN and CDR2 SVGIG (reference sequence). This CDR3 comprises 14 residues. V was pared by 3 bases and J by 6 bases, with 3 bases of the junction left unmatched. CDR3 amino acids: CAWSPGQGAQPQHF. The CDR3 DNA is TGTGCCTGGAGCCCGGGACAGGGGGCTCAGCCCCAGCATTTT.

This clone appeared many times. J is TRBJ2-5 and V is TRBV5-1, with a weak D call TRBD1 (7 bases). This CDR3 comprises 13 residues. V was trimmed by 5 bases and J by 2 bases, leaving 10 bases between them. The germline V gene encodes CDR1 SGHRS and CDR2 YFSETQ. The CDR3 DNA sequence: TGCGCCAGCAGGCCAGGGGGGCAAGAGACCCAGTACTTC. Its translation is CASRPGGQETQYF.

The rearrangement joins TRBV27 to TRBJ1-5; 11 bases are a match to TRBD1. Germline-derived CDR1 and CDR2 are MNHEY and SMNVEV (reference sequence). The junction had 13 bases not matched to a gene; V was cut back by 5 bases and J by 4 bases. This CDR3 has 18 amino acids. The CDR3 protein is CASSQRTGGSLGNQPQHF. CDR3 bases: TGTGCCAGCAGTCAACGGACAGGGGGCTCCTTAGGTAATCAGCCCCAGCATTTT.

The chain employs TRBV9 and TRBJ2-2, with a possible D match to TRBD1 (6 bases). The CDR3 has 13 residues. V was trimmed by 3 bases and J by 4 bases, leaving 7 bases between them. Germline CDR1 is SGDLS and CDR2 is YYNGEE. CDR3 sequence (DNA): TGTGCCAGCAGCGCACAGGGCACCGGGGAGCTGTTTTTT. Amino acids: CASSAQGTGELFF. Full variable domain (missing parts from reference TRBV9 and TRBJ2-2): DSGVTQTPKHLITATGQRVTLRCSPRSGDLSVYWYQQSLDQGLQFLIQYYNGEERAKGNILERFSAQQFPDLHSELNLSSLELGDSALYFCASSAQGTGELFFGEGSRLTVL.

This chain links TRBV2 with TRBJ1-2, with no clear D. The germline V gene has CDR1 SNHLY and CDR2 FYNNEI. This CDR3 region has 13 residues. Trimming cost V 3 bases and J 0 bases, with 5 bases left between them. In nucleotides, the CDR3 is TGTGCCAGCAGTGATCTTCCTAACTATGGCTACACCTTC. Its protein product is CASSDLPNYGYTF.